This TCR beta chain was obtained from a study of technical replicates of blood from a handful of donors. Assay: immunoSEQ multiplex PCR; the TCRdb copy retains only in-frame clones and omits some. The table lists 91,000 or so clones, 95% of them singletons. The J segment lost 0 bases and the V segment lost 4 bases, leaving 1 base of the junction unmatched. Germline V gives CDR1 LNHDA, CDR2 SQIVND (reference sequence). The CDR3 has 15 amino acids. Sequenced sample: T cells isolated from PBMCs. The sequence came from a human donor in good health. The chain recombines TRBV19 with TRBJ2-1, with 9 bases aligning to TRBD1. CDR3 protein: CASSKTGGSYNEQFF. For the CDR3, the DNA is TGTGCCAGTAGTAAGACAGGGGGCTCCTACAATGAGCAGTTCTTC.